The 9 T cell receptor beta chains reported below all come from one sample, sequenced in a study of CD8 T cells in ankylosing spondylitis. TCRdb re-called the 5' RACE reads with MiXCR, one entry per CDR3 protein. The sample lists about 88,000 distinct CDR3 sequences, 27% occurring once. The source material was blood, either unsorted or a sorted T cell fraction (not recorded which). The receptors originated from a male donor with ankylosing spondylitis or in good health (not recorded which).

The chain links TRBV6-1 to TRBJ2-3; maybe TRBD2 (6 bases). The CDR3 spans 14 residues. Germline V gene lookup returns CDR1 MNHNS and CDR2 SASEGT. V was trimmed by 3 bases and J by 3 bases, leaving 10 bases between them. The CDR3 DNA reads TGTGCCAGCAGTGATCCCGGGACTACAGATACGCAGTATTTT. The encoded protein is CASSDPGTTDTQYF.

On this clonotype: Compared with germline, one end of the junction differs, possibly owing to a read error. This chain connects TRBV7-8 to TRBJ2-7; the D is unclear. Germline loops: CDR1 SGHVS, CDR2 FQNEAQ. The CDR3 spans 15 residues. CDR3 in amino acids: CASSFQRPNSHEQYF. Here the CDR3 DNA reads TGTGCCAGCAGCTTTCAACGTCCCAACTCCCACGAGCAGTACTTC.

This clonotype was counted once. The rearrangement uses TRBV12-3 or TRBV12-4 and TRBJ2-1; D might be TRBD1 or TRBD2, each matching 5 bases. The CDR3 loop spans 16 amino acids. The V end was cut by 5 bases, the J end by 5 bases, with 19 bases between. In nucleotides, the CDR3 is TGTGCCAGCAGTCCTACCGGGACCCGAGCACACAATGAGCAGTTCTTC. Translation: CASSPTGTRAHNEQFF.

V usage is TRBV4-1 and J usage is TRBJ1-1; no reliable D call. There are 15 residues in the CDR3. The germline gives CDR1 MGHRA, CDR2 YSYEKL. Deletions cut 4 bases from V and 5 bases from J, with 17 bases between. CDR3 nucleotide sequence: TGCGCCAGCAGCCGGCCCAACGGAGGGTGGACTGAAGCTTTCTTT. Translation gives CASSRPNGGWTEAFF.

CDR3 nucleotides: TGCAGCGTTGCTGTCCAGAGCTATGGCTACACCTTC. This sequence encodes CSVAVQSYGYTF. The V and J genes are TRBV29-1 and TRBJ1-2; D is uncertain. The CDR3 is made up of 12 amino acids. Per the germline V gene, CDR1 is SQVTM and CDR2 is ANQGSEA. Trimming removed 4 bases at V and 4 bases at J, with 10 bases between.

In nucleotides, the CDR3 is TGTGCCAGCCTTCCGGGACAGGGTAGGTGCGAGCAGTACGTC. Protein: CASLPGQGRCEQYV. The chain carries TRBV6-1 and TRBJ2-7, with 9 positions matching TRBD1. CDR3 size: 14 residues. J lost 6 bases, V lost 8 bases, and 11 bases had no gene match. The germline CDR1 and CDR2 sequences are MNHNS and SASEGT.

This clonotype has just a few counts. The chain uses TRBV5-1 and TRBJ2-2, with 9 bases lining up with TRBD2. This CDR3 is 15 amino acids long. V shed 1 base and J 4 bases; nucleotides not matched to a gene: 2. Germline values: CDR1 SGHRS, CDR2 YFSETQ. The CDR3 region is CASSLMGLATGELFF. The CDR3 DNA follows: TGCGCCAGCAGCTTGATGGGACTAGCCACCGGGGAGCTGTTTTTT.

The gene calls are TRBV7-8 and TRBJ1-5; 7 bases line up with TRBD1. CDR3 length: 16 residues. J gave up 0 bases and V 5 bases, and 7 bases lay outside the gene matches. CDR1 SGHVS and CDR2 FQNEAQ come from the germline V gene. The CDR3 nucleotides read TGTGCCAGCAGCCCAGGACAGGCTTATAGCAATCAGCCCCAGCATTTT. Translation gives CASSPGQAYSNQPQHF.

Comments on this clonotype: At one end the junction does not follow the germline gene, possibly because of a read error. The CDR3 region has the DNA TGCAGTGCTAGCGCCAGGCCAGAACCGAACTCTGAAGCTTTCTTT. Amino acid sequence: CSASARPEPNSEAFF. The genes are TRBV20-1 and TRBJ1-1; D is ambiguous. CDR1 and CDR2 from the germline V gene are DFQATT and SNEGSKA (reference sequence). The CDR3 runs to 15 residues.